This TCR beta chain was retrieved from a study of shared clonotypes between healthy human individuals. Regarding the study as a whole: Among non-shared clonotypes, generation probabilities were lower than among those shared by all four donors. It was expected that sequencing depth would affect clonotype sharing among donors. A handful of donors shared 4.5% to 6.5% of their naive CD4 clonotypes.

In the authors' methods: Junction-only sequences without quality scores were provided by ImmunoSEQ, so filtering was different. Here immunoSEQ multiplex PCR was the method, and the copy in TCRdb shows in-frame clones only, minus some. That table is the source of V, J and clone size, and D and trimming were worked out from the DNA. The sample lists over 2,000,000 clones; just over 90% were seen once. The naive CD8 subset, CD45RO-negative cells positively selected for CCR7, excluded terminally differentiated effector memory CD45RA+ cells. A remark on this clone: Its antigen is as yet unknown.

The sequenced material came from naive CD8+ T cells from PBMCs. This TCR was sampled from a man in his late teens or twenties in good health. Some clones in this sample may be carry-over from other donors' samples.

The CDR3 protein is CASRRGQINEQFF. For the CDR3, the DNA is TGTGCCAGCAGAAGGGGACAGATCAATGAGCAGTTCTTC. J is TRBJ2-1 and V is TRBV11-2; the match to TRBD1 covers 7 bases. This CDR3 region has 13 residues. Germline CDR1 SGHAT, CDR2 FQNNGV. With 6 bases clipped from V and 6 bases from J, the junction kept 5 bases outside the gene matches.